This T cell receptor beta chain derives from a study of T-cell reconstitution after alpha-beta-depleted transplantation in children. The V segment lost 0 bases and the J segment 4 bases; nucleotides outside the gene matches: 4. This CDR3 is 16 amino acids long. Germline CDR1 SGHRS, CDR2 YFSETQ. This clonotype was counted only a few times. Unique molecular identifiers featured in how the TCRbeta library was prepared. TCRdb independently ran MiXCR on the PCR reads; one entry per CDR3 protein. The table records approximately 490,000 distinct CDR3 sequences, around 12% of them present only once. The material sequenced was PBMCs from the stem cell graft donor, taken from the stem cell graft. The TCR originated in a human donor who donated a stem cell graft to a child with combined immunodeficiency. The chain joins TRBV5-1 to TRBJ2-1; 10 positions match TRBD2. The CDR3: CASSLAPSGGYNEQFF. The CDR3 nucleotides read TGCGCCAGCAGCTTGGCCCCTAGCGGGGGATACAATGAGCAGTTCTTC.